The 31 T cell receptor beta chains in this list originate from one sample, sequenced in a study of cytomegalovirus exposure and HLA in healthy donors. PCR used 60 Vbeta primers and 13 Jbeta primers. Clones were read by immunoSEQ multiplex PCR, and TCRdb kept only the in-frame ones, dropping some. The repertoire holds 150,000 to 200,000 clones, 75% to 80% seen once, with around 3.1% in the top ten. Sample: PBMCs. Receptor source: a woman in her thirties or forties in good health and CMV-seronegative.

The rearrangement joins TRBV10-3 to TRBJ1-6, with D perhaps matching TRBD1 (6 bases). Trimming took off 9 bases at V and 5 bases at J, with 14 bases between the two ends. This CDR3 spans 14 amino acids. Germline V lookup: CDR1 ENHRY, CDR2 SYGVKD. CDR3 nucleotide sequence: TGTGCCATTTCGACAGGTGGGGATAATTCACCCCTCCACTTT. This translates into CAISTGGDNSPLHF.

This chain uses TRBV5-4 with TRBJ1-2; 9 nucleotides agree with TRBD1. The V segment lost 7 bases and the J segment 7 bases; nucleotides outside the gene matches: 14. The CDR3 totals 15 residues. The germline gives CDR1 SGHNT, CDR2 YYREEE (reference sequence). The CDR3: CASYPPGQGIFGYTF. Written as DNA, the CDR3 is TGTGCCAGCTACCCTCCGGGACAGGGCATTTTTGGCTACACCTTC.

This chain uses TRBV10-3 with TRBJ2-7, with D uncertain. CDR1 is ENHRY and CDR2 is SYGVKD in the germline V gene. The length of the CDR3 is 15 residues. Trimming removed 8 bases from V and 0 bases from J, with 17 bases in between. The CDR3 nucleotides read TGTGCCATCTCAGCACAGACCACGAGCTCCTACGAGCAGTACTTC. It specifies CAISAQTTSSYEQYF.

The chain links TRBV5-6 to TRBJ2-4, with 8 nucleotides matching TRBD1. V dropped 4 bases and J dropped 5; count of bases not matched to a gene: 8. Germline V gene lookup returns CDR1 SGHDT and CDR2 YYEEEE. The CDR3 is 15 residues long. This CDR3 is CASSPGQVGENIQYF. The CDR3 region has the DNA TGTGCCAGCAGCCCGGGACAGGTAGGAGAAAACATTCAGTACTTC. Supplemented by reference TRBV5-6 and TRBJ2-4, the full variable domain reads DAGVTQSPTHLIKTRGQQVTLRCSPKSGHDTVSWYQQALGQGPQFIFQYYEEEERQRGNFPDRFSGHQFPNYSSELNVNALLLGDSALYLCASSPGQVGENIQYFGAGTRLSVL.

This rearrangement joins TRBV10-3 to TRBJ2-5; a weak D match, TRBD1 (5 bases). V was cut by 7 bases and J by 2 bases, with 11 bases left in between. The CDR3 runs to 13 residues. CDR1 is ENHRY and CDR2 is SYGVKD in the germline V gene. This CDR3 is CAITRGPQETQYF. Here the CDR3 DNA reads TGTGCCATCACTAGGGGCCCACAAGAGACCCAGTACTTC.

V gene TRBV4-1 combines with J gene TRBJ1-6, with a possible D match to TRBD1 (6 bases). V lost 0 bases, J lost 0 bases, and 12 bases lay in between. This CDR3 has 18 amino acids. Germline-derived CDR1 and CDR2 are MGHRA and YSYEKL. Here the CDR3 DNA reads TGCGCCAGCAGCCAAGATGGCCAGGGGAACTCCTATAATTCACCCCTCCACTTT. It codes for CASSQDGQGNSYNSPLHF.

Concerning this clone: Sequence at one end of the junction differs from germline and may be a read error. The CDR3 sequence: CASSLQGSVGGANILTF. Written as DNA, the CDR3 is TGTGCCAGCAGCTTACAGGGCTCGGTTGGTGGGGCCAACATCCTGACTTTC. This rearrangement joins TRBV7-3 to TRBJ2-6; maybe TRBD1 (5 bases). The germline gives CDR1 SGHTA, CDR2 FQGTGA. The CDR3 runs 17 residues.

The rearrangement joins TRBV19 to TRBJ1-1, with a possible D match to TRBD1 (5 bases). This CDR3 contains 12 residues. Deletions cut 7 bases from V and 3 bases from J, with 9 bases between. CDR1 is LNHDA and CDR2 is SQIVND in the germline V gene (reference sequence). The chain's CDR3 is CASTDRYTEAFF. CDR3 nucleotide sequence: TGTGCCAGTACCGACAGATACACTGAAGCTTTCTTT.

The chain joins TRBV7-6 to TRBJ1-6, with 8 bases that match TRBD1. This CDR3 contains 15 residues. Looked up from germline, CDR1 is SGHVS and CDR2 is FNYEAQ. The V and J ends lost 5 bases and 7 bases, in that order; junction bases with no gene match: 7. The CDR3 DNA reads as TGTGCCAGCAGCCAAGGGACAGGAGTAAATTCACCCCTCCACTTT. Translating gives CASSQGTGVNSPLHF.

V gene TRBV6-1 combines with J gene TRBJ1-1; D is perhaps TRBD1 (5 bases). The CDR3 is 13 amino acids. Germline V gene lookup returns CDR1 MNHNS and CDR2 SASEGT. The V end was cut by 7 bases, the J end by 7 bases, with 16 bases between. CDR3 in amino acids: CASTGGTRGEAFF. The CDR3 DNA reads TGTGCCAGCACCGGGGGGACGAGAGGTGAAGCTTTCTTT.

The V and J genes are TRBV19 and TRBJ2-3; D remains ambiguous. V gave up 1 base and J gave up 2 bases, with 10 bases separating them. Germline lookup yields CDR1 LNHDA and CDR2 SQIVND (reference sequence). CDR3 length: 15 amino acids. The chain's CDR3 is CASSIVKRSTDTQYF. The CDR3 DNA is TGTGCCAGTAGTATAGTGAAGCGATCCACAGATACGCAGTATTTT.

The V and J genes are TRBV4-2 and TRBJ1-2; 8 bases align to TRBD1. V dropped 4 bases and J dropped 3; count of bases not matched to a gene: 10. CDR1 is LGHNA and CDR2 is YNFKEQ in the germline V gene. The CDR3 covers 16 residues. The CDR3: CASSRGQGYVDYGYTF. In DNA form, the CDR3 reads TGTGCCAGCAGCCGAGGACAGGGATATGTGGACTATGGCTACACCTTC.

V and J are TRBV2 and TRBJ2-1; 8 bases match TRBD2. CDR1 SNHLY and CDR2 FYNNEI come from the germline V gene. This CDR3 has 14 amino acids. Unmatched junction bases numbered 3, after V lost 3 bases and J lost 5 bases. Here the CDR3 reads CASSDRRGDNEQFF. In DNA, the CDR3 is TGTGCCAGCAGTGATAGGCGGGGGGACAATGAGCAGTTCTTC.

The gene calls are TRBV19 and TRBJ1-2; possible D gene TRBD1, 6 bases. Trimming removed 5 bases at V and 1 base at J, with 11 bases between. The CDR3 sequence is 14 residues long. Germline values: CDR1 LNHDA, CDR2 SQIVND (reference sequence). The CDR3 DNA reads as TGTGCCAGTAGTCAACAGGGTATTAACTATGGCTACACCTTC. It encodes CASSQQGINYGYTF.

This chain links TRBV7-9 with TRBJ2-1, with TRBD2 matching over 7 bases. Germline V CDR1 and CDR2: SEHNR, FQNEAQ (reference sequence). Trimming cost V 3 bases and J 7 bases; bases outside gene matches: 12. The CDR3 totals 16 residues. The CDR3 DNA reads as TGTGCCAGCAGCTTCCCGGGAGGAGCTAGCGCGAATGAGCAGTTCTTC. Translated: CASSFPGGASANEQFF.

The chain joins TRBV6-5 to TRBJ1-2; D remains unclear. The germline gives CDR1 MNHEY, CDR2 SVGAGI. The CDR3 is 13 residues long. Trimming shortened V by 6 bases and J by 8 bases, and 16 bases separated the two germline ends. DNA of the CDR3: TGTGCCAGCAGCCCCTGGTCCCGCGGGGGCTACACCTTC. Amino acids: CASSPWSRGGYTF.

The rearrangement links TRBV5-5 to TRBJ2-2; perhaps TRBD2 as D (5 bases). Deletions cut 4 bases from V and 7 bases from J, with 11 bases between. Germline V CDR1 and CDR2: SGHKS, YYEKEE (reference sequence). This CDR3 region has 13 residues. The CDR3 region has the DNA TGTGCCAGCAGCCTAGCTCGGGGCGGGGAGCTGTTTTTT. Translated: CASSLARGGELFF.

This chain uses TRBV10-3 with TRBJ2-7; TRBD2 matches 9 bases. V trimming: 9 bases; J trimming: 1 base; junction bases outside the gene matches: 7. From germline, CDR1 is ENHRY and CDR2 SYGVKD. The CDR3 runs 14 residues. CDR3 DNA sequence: TGTGCCATGGCGGAGACTAGCGGTTCCTACGAGCAGTACTTC. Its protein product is CAMAETSGSYEQYF.

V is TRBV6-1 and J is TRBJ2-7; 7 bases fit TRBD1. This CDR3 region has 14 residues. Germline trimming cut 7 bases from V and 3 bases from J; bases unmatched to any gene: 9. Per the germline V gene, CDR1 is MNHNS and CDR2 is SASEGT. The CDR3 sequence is CASIFGTEVYEQYF. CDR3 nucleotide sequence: TGTGCCAGCATATTCGGGACAGAAGTCTACGAGCAGTACTTC.

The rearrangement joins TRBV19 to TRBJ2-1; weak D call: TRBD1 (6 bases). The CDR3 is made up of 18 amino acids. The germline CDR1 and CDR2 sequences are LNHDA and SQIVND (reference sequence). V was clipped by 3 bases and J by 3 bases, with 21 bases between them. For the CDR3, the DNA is TGTGCCAGTAGTATCGCACCAATACAGGGATATGACTACAATGAGCAGTTCTTC. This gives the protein CASSIAPIQGYDYNEQFF.

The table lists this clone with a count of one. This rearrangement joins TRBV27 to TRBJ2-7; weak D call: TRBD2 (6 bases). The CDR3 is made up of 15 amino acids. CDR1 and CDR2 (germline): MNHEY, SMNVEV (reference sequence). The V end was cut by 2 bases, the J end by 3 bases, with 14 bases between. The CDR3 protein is CASSLVSGDNYEQYF. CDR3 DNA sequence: TGTGCCAGCAGTTTAGTTAGCGGAGACAACTACGAGCAGTACTTC.

For the CDR3, the DNA is TGCGCCAGCAGCCAACTCGGGACAGGGGTAGGCAATCAGCCCCAGCATTTT. Encoded protein: CASSQLGTGVGNQPQHF. The chain combines TRBV4-1 with TRBJ1-5, with 10 positions matching TRBD1. Germline CDR1 is MGHRA and CDR2 is YSYEKL. This CDR3 spans 17 amino acids. Trimming at V came to 2 bases and at J to 2 bases, leaving 6 bases not matched to a gene.

The CDR3 loop is CASDSWSGRSSGANVLTF. The DNA for the CDR3 is TGTGCCAGCGATTCTTGGTCGGGTCGGTCCTCTGGGGCCAACGTCCTGACTTTC. The chain is built from TRBV9 and TRBJ2-6; no firm D call. With 7 bases removed from V and 0 bases from J, the gap between germline ends came to 20 bases. The CDR3 has 18 amino acids. Germline loops: CDR1 SGDLS, CDR2 YYNGEE.

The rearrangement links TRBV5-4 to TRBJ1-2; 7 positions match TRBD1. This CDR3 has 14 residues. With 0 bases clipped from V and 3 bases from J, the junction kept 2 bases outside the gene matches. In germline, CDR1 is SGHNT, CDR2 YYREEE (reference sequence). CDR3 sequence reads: CASSLGQGYYGYTF. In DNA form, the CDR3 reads TGTGCCAGCAGCTTGGGACAGGGCTACTATGGCTACACCTTC.

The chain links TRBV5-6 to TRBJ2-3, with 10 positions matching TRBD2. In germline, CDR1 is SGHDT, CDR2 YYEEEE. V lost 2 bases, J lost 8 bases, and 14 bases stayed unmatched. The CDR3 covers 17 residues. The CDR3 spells CASSFGLAGANTGTQYF. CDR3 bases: TGTGCCAGCAGCTTTGGCCTAGCGGGGGCTAACACGGGTACGCAGTATTTT.

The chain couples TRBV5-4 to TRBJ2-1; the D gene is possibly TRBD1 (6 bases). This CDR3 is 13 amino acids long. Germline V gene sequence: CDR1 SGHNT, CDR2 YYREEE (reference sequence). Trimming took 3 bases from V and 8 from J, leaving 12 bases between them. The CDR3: CASSSGDNHEQFF. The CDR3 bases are TGTGCCAGCAGCTCAGGGGATAACCATGAGCAGTTCTTC.

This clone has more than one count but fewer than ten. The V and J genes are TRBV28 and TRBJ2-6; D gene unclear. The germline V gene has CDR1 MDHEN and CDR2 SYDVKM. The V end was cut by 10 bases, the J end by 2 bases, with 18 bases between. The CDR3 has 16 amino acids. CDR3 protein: CATKWQARTGANVLTF. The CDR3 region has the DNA TGTGCCACCAAATGGCAGGCGAGAACTGGGGCCAACGTCCTGACTTTC. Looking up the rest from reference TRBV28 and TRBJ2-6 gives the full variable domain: DVKVTQSSRYLVKRTGEKVFLECVQDMDHENMFWYRQDPGLGLRLIYFSYDVKMKEKGDIPEGYSVSREKKERFSLILESASTNQTSMYLCATKWQARTGANVLTFGAGSRLTVL.

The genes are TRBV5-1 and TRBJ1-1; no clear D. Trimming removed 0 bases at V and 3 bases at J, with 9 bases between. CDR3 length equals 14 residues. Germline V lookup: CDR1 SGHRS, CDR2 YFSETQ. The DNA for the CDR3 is TGCGCCAGCAGCTTGGCCGCCGGGGACACTGAAGCTTTCTTT. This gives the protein CASSLAAGDTEAFF.

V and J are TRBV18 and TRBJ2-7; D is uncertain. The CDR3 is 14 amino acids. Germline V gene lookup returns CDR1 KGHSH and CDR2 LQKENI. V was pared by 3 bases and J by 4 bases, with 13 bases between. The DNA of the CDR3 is TGTGCCAGCTCACCCTACGGTATAGATTACGAGCAGTACTTC. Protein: CASSPYGIDYEQYF.

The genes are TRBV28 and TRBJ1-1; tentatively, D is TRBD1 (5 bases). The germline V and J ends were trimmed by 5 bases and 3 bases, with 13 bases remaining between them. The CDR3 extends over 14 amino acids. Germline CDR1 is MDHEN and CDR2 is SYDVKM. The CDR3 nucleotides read TGTGCCAGCAGTCCCTATGGGGCCCACACTGAAGCTTTCTTT. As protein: CASSPYGAHTEAFF.

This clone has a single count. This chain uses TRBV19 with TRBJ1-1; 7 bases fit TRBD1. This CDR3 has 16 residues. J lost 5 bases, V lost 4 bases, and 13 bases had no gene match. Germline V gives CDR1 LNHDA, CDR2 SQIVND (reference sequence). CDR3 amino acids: CASSNGQERRGTEAFF. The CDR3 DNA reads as TGTGCCAGTAGTAATGGACAGGAACGAAGAGGGACTGAAGCTTTCTTT. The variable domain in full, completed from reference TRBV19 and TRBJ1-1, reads DGGITQSPKYLFRKEGQNVTLSCEQNLNHDAMYWYRQDPGQGLRLIYYSQIVNDFQKGDIAEGYSVSREKKESFPLTVTSAQKNPTAFYLCASSNGQERRGTEAFFGQGTRLTVV.